This T cell receptor (beta chain) was captured by sequencing in a study of cytomegalovirus exposure and HLA in healthy donors. General study points: In a later analysis, at a false discovery rate of 0.05, approximately 15,000 TCR beta sequences matched HLA alleles. In the analysis, some V segments, TRBV6-2 and TRBV6-3 included, were excluded as indistinguishable.

The CDR3 runs to 13 residues. The V gene lost 1 base and the J gene lost 2 bases, with 5 bases spanning the gap. Germline V gene data show CDR1 as SGHVS and CDR2 as FQNEAQ. Regarding this clone: The antigen remains unidentified. The same CDR3 is also encoded by other DNA sequences in this sample.

PCR involved 60 Vbeta and 13 Jbeta primers. Assay: immunoSEQ multiplex PCR; the TCRdb copy retains only in-frame clones and omits some. The sample includes some 150,000 clones, less than 85% of them seen just once. The sequence came from a man in his forties in good health and CMV-seronegative. Input material: PBMCs. This chain uses TRBV7-8 with TRBJ1-2; D is uncertain. The CDR3 DNA is TGTGCCAGCAGCTTAGGAGGGAACTATGGCTACACCTTC. Amino acids: CASSLGGNYGYTF.